This T cell receptor beta chain was documented in a study of T cell responses to AZD1222 COVID-19 vaccine. Study summary: Pooling covered second doses at about 4 or about 12 weeks. Regarding the study as a whole: Without day 14 samples, only post-peak T cell repertoires were studied. AZD1222 recipients seropositive at baseline numbered only 6 or 7.

Worth noting for this clone: Its antigen remains unknown.

The repertoire was sequenced with immunoSEQ multiplex PCR; TCRdb's copy has only in-frame clones and lacks some. The table has 100,000 to 150,000 clones, over 90% seen once; the top ten hold more than 4.5%. Germline CDR1 is MDHEN and CDR2 is SYDVKM. CDR3 length: 14 residues. V lost 6 bases and J lost 1; bases outside the gene matches: 0. Material: peripheral blood, obtained on day 0 of AZD1222 vaccination. The V gene is TRBV28, the J gene TRBJ1-4; the match to TRBD1 covers 9 bases. The receptor was derived from an adult in good health. This CDR3 is CASRTGGTNEKLFF. CDR3 DNA sequence: TGTGCCAGCAGGACAGGGGGAACTAATGAAAAACTGTTTTTT.